This TCR beta chain was recovered during a study of shared clonotypes between healthy human individuals. The study's findings and limits: Sequencing of the sorted subsets was shown by rarefaction to be incomplete despite large depth.

To note about this clone: Its target is unknown.

CD45RO-negative cells were positively selected for CCR7, leaving out terminally differentiated effector memory CD45RA+ cells. Trimming removed 0 bases from V and 8 bases from J, with 8 bases in between. This CDR3 region has 13 residues. Germline assignment: CDR1 MNHEY and CDR2 SMNVEV (reference sequence). Repertoires were generated with immunoSEQ multiplex PCR, while TCRdb's copy carries only in-frame clones and drops some. This table holds just over 2,000,000 clones, around 96% found once. What was sequenced was naive CD8+ T cells sorted from blood. This chain connects TRBV27 to TRBJ2-1; no reliable D call. This TCR derives from a man between 18 and 35 years old in good health. The DNA for the CDR3 is TGTGCCAGCAGTTTATCTTACCTTCATGAGCAGTTCTTC. Its translation: CASSLSYLHEQFF.